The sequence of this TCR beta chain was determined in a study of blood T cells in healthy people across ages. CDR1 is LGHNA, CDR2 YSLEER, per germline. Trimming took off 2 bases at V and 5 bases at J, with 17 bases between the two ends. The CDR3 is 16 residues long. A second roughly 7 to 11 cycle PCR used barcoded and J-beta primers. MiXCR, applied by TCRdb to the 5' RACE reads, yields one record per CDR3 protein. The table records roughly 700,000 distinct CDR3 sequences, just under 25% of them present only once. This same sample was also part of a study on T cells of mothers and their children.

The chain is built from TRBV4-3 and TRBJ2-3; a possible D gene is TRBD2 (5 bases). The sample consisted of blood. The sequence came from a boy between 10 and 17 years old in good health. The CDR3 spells CASSQRLLFSLDTQYF. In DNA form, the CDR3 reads TGCGCCAGCAGCCAAAGACTACTTTTCTCCTTAGATACGCAGTATTTT.